This passage covers 2 T cell receptor beta chains from one sample sequenced in a study of regulatory T cells in long-lasting Graves disease (dated by TCRdb to 2020 to 2022). This specimen's time point label, per the study, means: persistent/refractory GD, antithyroid drugs over 5 years with positive TRAb. For both TCR sequencing and RNA sequencing, RNA was extracted from PBMCs in TRIzol. The library came from multiplex PCR. The data were produced on an Illumina HiSeq 4000. iRepertoire HTBI primers and Arm-PCR amplification of CDR3 regions were used to construct TCR beta libraries. The public reads were run again by TCRdb, first through fastp at Q25 and then through MiXCR, and only productive beta chains were kept. Rows with a matching CDR3 protein are joined into one entry that keeps the most common DNA and genes. For this sample there are approximately 440,000 distinct CDR3 sequences; about a quarter appear just once. The ten top clones hold roughly 30% of the sample.

The sample consisted of peripheral blood mononuclear cells (PBMCs), taken when the disease was refractory, from a patient treated with antithyroid drugs. The source of these receptors is a female donor with Graves disease.

This clonotype was picked up many times. This rearrangement joins TRBV7-9 to TRBJ2-2; 12 bases are shared with TRBD1. V lost 4 bases, J lost 5 bases, and 8 bases stayed unmatched. The CDR3 extends over 17 amino acids. CDR1 is SEHNR and CDR2 is FQNEAQ in the germline V gene (reference sequence). The CDR3 here is CASSSPGTGGRTGELFF. The CDR3 nucleotides read TGTGCCAGCAGCTCACCCGGGACAGGGGGCCGAACCGGGGAGCTGTTTTTT.

J is TRBJ1-3 and V is TRBV7-9, with no clear D. Germline V gene sequence: CDR1 SEHNR, CDR2 FQNEAQ (reference sequence). The V and J ends lost 3 bases and 0 bases respectively, with 12 bases between them. This CDR3 is 16 amino acids long. The DNA of the CDR3 is TGTGCCAGCAGCTTCCAGGACCTAAGCTCTGGAAACACCATATATTTT. Its translation: CASSFQDLSSGNTIYF.